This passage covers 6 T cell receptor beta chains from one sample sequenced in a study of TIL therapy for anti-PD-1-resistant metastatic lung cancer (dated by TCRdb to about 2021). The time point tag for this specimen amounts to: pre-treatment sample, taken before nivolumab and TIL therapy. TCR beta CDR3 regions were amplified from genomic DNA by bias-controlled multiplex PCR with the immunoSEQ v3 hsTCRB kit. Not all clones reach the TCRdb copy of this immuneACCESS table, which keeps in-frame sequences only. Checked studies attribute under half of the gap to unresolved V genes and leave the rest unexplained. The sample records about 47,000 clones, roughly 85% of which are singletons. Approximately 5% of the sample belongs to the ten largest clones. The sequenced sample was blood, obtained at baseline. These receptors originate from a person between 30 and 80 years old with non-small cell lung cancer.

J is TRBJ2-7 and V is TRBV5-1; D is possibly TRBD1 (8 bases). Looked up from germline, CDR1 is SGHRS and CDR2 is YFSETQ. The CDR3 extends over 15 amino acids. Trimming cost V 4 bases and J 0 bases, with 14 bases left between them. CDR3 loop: CASSQRDRHSYEQYF. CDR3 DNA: TGCGCCAGCAGCCAGCGGGACAGGCACTCCTACGAGCAGTACTTC.

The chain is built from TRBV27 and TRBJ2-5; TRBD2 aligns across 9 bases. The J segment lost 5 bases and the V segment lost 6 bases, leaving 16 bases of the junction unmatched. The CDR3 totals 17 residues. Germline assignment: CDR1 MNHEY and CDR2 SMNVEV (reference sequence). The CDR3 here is CASSPGGLASSIETQYF. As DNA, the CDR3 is TGTGCCAGCAGCCCAGGGGGACTAGCATCGAGTATTGAGACCCAGTACTTC.

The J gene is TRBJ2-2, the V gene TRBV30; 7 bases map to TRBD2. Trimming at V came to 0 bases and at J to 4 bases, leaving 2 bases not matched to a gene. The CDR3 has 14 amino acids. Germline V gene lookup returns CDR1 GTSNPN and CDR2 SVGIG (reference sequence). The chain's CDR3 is CAWSVTGGTGELFF. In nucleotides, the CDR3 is TGTGCCTGGAGTGTAACGGGGGGCACCGGGGAGCTGTTTTTT.

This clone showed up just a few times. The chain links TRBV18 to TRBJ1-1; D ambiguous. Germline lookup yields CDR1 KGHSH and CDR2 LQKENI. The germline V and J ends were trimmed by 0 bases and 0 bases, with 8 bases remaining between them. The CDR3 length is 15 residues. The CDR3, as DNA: TGTGCCAGCTCACCACCAGTCTCCATGAACACTGAAGCTTTCTTT. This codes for CASSPPVSMNTEAFF. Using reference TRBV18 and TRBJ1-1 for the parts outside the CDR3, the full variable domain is NAGVMQNPRHLVRRRGQEARLRCSPMKGHSHVYWYRQLPEEGLKFMVYLQKENIIDESGMPKERFSAEFPKEGPSILRIQQVVRGDSAAYFCASSPPVSMNTEAFFGQGTRLTVV.

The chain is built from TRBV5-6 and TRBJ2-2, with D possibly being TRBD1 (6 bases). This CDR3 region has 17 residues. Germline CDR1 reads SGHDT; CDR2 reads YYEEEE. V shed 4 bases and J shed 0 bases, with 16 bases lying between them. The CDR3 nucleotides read TGTGCCAGCAGCAAAAAACACAGGGCCGCGAACACCGGGGAGCTGTTTTTT. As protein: CASSKKHRAANTGELFF.

The CDR3, as DNA: TGTGCCAGCAGCCTCGGGCCGGGGTATGAAAAACTGTTTTTT. Translated: CASSLGPGYEKLFF. The rearrangement uses TRBV5-4 and TRBJ1-4, with D uncertain. Trimming pared 4 bases from V and 6 bases from J, leaving 13 bases between. CDR1 SGHNT and CDR2 YYREEE come from the germline V gene (reference sequence). CDR3 length equals 14 residues. The variable domain in full, with the rest retrieved from reference TRBV5-4 and TRBJ1-4, is ETGVTQSPTHLIKTRGQQVTLRCSSQSGHNTVSWYQQALGQGPQFIFQYYREEENGRGNFPPRFSGLQFPNYSSELNVNALELDDSALYLCASSLGPGYEKLFFGSGTQLSVL.